Presented here are 20 T cell receptor beta chains from one specimen sequenced in a study of OX40 agonist ivuxolimab in advanced cancers. The method behind the library was the immunoSEQ multiplex PCR assay. TCRdb holds this immuneACCESS table with in-frame rearrangements only. Some clones are missing; in checked studies, unresolved V genes explain under half, and the rest has no known cause. For this sample there are around 39,000 clones; more than 75% appear just once. Of the sample, 1.5% to 2% falls within the top ten clones. Specimen: CD4+ or CD8+ T cells sorted from blood, collected in a trial of the OX40 agonist ivuxolimab. The origin of the receptors is an adult with an advanced solid tumor such as melanoma, head and neck, liver or kidney cancer.

The V call is TRBV29-1, the J call TRBJ2-7; TRBD2 matches 13 bases. The germline gives CDR1 SQVTM, CDR2 ANQGSEA. V gave up 7 bases and J gave up 5 bases; unmatched junction bases: 8. The CDR3 sequence is 14 residues long. Here the CDR3 reads CSALGLAGRDEQYF. As DNA, the CDR3 is TGCAGCGCTTTGGGACTAGCGGGAAGGGACGAGCAGTACTTC.

This chain connects TRBV10-2 to TRBJ2-7, with TRBD1 identical over 9 bases. Unmatched junction bases numbered 6, after V lost 6 bases and J lost 3 bases. The CDR3 contains 14 residues. Germline V gene data show CDR1 as WSHSY and CDR2 as SAAADI. Written as DNA, the CDR3 is TGCGCCAGCAGGTGGGGACAGGGAGGCTACGAGCAGTACTTC. This sequence encodes CASRWGQGGYEQYF.

In its sample, this clone was seen a few times. The chain joins TRBV2 to TRBJ1-6; tentatively, D is TRBD1 (5 bases). The V and J ends lost 6 bases and 7 bases respectively, with 13 bases between them. The CDR3 is 14 residues long. Germline V gives CDR1 SNHLY, CDR2 FYNNEI. DNA for the CDR3: TGTGCCAGCAGACGCGACAGAATCAATTCACCCCTCCACTTT. It is translated as CASRRDRINSPLHF.

The chain is built from TRBV2 and TRBJ2-3, with 10 positions matching TRBD1. Germline CDR1 and CDR2: SNHLY and FYNNEI. V lost 6 bases to trimming and J lost 5 bases; unmatched junction nucleotides: 8. This CDR3 contains 15 residues. CDR3 nucleotides: TGTGCCAGCAGCGGGGACAGGGGAATTGTAGATACGCAGTATTTT. Protein sequence: CASSGDRGIVDTQYF. Full variable domain (missing parts from reference TRBV2 and TRBJ2-3): EPEVTQTPSHQVTQMGQEVILRCVPISNHLYFYWYRQILGQKVEFLVSFYNNEISEKSEIFDDQFSVERPDGSNFTLKIRSTKLEDSAMYFCASSGDRGIVDTQYFGPGTRLTVL.

The chain recombines TRBV27 with TRBJ2-1, with 9 bases fitting TRBD2. The CDR3 consists of 17 residues. The V and J ends lost 2 bases and 5 bases, in that order; junction bases with no gene match: 10. Germline CDR1 and CDR2: MNHEY and SMNVEV (reference sequence). This CDR3 reads CASSLRFAGGQDNEQFF. In DNA form, the CDR3 reads TGTGCCAGCAGTTTACGTTTTGCGGGAGGGCAGGACAATGAGCAGTTCTTC.

This chain's CDR3 is CASSDEQGSNSPLHF. Written as DNA, the CDR3 is TGTGCCAGCAGCGACGAACAGGGATCCAATTCACCCCTCCACTTT. The chain is built from TRBV7-9 and TRBJ1-6; D may be TRBD1 (6 bases). From germline, CDR1 is SEHNR and CDR2 FQNEAQ (reference sequence). Trimming took off 5 bases at V and 7 bases at J, with 15 bases between the two ends. The CDR3 length is 15 residues. The complete variable domain, with remaining parts taken from reference TRBV7-9 and TRBJ1-6, reads DTGVSQNPRHKITKRGQNVTFRCDPISEHNRLYWYRQTLGQGPEFLTYFQNEAQLEKSRLLSDRFSAERPKGSFSTLEIQRTEQGDSAMYLCASSDEQGSNSPLHFGNGTRLTVT.

The chain carries TRBV2 and TRBJ2-1; maybe TRBD1 (6 bases). This CDR3 contains 14 residues. Germline CDR1 and CDR2: SNHLY and FYNNEI. V was shortened by 3 bases and J by 4 bases, with 10 bases between the two germline ends. CDR3 sequence: CASSERTAYNEQFF. Written as DNA, the CDR3 is TGTGCCAGCAGTGAGAGGACAGCTTACAATGAGCAGTTCTTC. The entire variable domain, with the rest obtained from reference TRBV2 and TRBJ2-1, is as follows: EPEVTQTPSHQVTQMGQEVILRCVPISNHLYFYWYRQILGQKVEFLVSFYNNEISEKSEIFDDQFSVERPDGSNFTLKIRSTKLEDSAMYFCASSERTAYNEQFFGPGTRLTVL.

The chain carries TRBV11-2 and TRBJ2-5, with TRBD1 as a possible D gene (5 bases). CDR3 size: 14 residues. The V gene's germline CDR1 is SGHAT and CDR2 FQNNGV. V lost 5 bases and J lost 2, with 12 bases in between. CDR3 sequence (DNA): TGTGCCAGCAGCCCGCGGACAAAACAAGAGACCCAGTACTTC. This gives the protein CASSPRTKQETQYF.

This clone was seen a few times. This rearrangement joins TRBV10-1 to TRBJ2-5, with 9 bases fitting TRBD1. J was trimmed by 5 bases and V by 0 bases; bases with no gene match: 7. Germline assignment: CDR1 WNHNN and CDR2 SYGVQD (reference sequence). The CDR3 spans 16 residues. The CDR3 reads CASSESRDRGKETQYF. The CDR3 DNA reads TGCGCCAGCAGTGAGTCGCGAGACAGGGGGAAGGAGACCCAGTACTTC.

The chain has TRBV7-6 and TRBJ2-3; D possibly corresponds to TRBD2 (6 bases). Per the germline V gene, CDR1 is SGHVS and CDR2 is FNYEAQ. The CDR3 totals 16 residues. Trimming pared 0 bases from V and 0 bases from J, leaving 10 bases between. The CDR3 DNA reads TGTGCCAGCAGCTTAGCTAGCGGCGATAGCACAGATACGCAGTATTTT. Protein: CASSLASGDSTDTQYF. The whole variable domain, remainder taken from reference TRBV7-6 and TRBJ2-3, is GAGVSQSPRYKVTKRGQDVALRCDPISGHVSLYWYRQALGQGPEFLTYFNYEAQQDKSGLPNDRFSAERPEGSISTLTIQRTEQRDSAMYRCASSLASGDSTDTQYFGPGTRLTVL.

The gene calls are TRBV5-6 and TRBJ1-3, with a possible D match to TRBD1 (5 bases). V gave up 5 bases and J gave up 1 base, with 19 bases separating them. The CDR3 runs 17 residues. CDR1 is SGHDT, CDR2 YYEEEE, per germline. In nucleotides, the CDR3 is TGTGCCAGCAGTTCGCCCGGGACGGAGATTTCTGGAAACACCATATATTTT. Its protein product is CASSSPGTEISGNTIYF. Looking up the rest from reference TRBV5-6 and TRBJ1-3 gives the full variable domain: DAGVTQSPTHLIKTRGQQVTLRCSPKSGHDTVSWYQQALGQGPQFIFQYYEEEERQRGNFPDRFSGHQFPNYSSELNVNALLLGDSALYLCASSSPGTEISGNTIYFGEGSWLTVV.

The chain has TRBV30 and TRBJ2-7, with 8 bases fitting TRBD2. The germline CDR1 and CDR2 sequences are GTSNPN and SVGIG (reference sequence). The CDR3 contains 14 residues. Trimming at V came to 4 bases and at J to 3 bases, leaving 8 bases not matched to a gene. This chain's CDR3 is CAWTIAGSDYEQYF. The CDR3 region has the DNA TGTGCCTGGACTATAGCGGGATCTGACTACGAGCAGTACTTC. Full variable domain (missing parts from reference TRBV30 and TRBJ2-7): SQTIHQWPATLVQPVGSPLSLECTVEGTSNPNLYWYRQAAGRGLQLLFYSVGIGQISSEVPQNLSASRPQDRQFILSSKKLLLSDSGFYLCAWTIAGSDYEQYFGPGTRLTVT.

The J gene is TRBJ2-3, the V gene TRBV7-2; 10 bases map to TRBD2. The junction had 8 bases not matched to a gene; V was cut back by 3 bases and J by 5 bases. Per the germline V gene, CDR1 is SGHTA and CDR2 is FQGNSA. The CDR3 runs to 16 residues. As DNA, the CDR3 is TGTGCCAGCAGCTTCGGCCTAGCGGGGGATAGAGATACGCAGTATTTT. Translated, it gives CASSFGLAGDRDTQYF.

The chain carries TRBV5-8 and TRBJ1-1; the match to TRBD1 covers 7 bases. CDR1 is SGHTS, CDR2 YDEGEE, per germline. The CDR3 is 14 amino acids. V was clipped by 7 bases and J by 1 base; unmatched bases: 7. The CDR3 nucleotides read TGTGCCAGCCAGCCCCGGACAGGGAACACTGAAGCTTTCTTT. As protein: CASQPRTGNTEAFF.

The rearrangement links TRBV5-4 to TRBJ2-3; D is perhaps TRBD1 or TRBD2 (6 bases each). Germline CDR1 and CDR2: SGHNT and YYREEE (reference sequence). Trimming removed 0 bases from V and 0 bases from J, with 8 bases in between. The CDR3 is 15 amino acids. The CDR3 sequence: CASSLGGASTDTQYF. The CDR3 DNA follows: TGTGCCAGCAGCTTGGGGGGGGCTAGCACAGATACGCAGTATTTT.

The chain recombines TRBV27 with TRBJ2-1; 8 positions match TRBD1. This CDR3 contains 16 residues. Germline V gene sequence: CDR1 MNHEY, CDR2 SMNVEV (reference sequence). Trimming cost V 5 bases and J 2 bases; bases outside gene matches: 8. The CDR3 reads CASSERQGTTYNEQFF. The DNA of the CDR3 is TGTGCCAGCAGTGAAAGACAGGGGACCACCTACAATGAGCAGTTCTTC.

The chain employs TRBV7-2 and TRBJ2-2; D is unclear. Trimming shortened V by 11 bases and J by 5 bases, and 12 bases separated the two germline ends. Germline V CDR1 and CDR2: SGHTA, FQGNSA. The CDR3 covers 12 residues. For the CDR3, the DNA is TGTGCCTCATGGCAGACAACCGGGGAGCTGTTTTTT. Protein sequence: CASWQTTGELFF. The entire variable domain, with the rest obtained from reference TRBV7-2 and TRBJ2-2, is as follows: GAGVSQSPSNKVTEKGKDVELRCDPISGHTALYWYRQSLGQGLEFLIYFQGNSAPDKSGLPSDRFSAERTGGSVSTLTIQRTQQEDSAVYLCASWQTTGELFFGEGSRLTVL.

This rearrangement joins TRBV6-4 to TRBJ1-2; 9 nucleotides line up with TRBD1. Trimming took 10 bases from V and 6 from J; bases not matched to a gene: 21. CDR3 length equals 17 residues. Looked up from germline, CDR1 is MRHNA and CDR2 is SNTAGT. CDR3 protein: CANPKLQGAGNFDGYTF. The CDR3 nucleotides are TGTGCCAACCCAAAATTACAGGGGGCGGGAAATTTCGATGGCTACACCTTC.

This chain joins TRBV5-6 and TRBJ1-4, with 8 nucleotides matching TRBD1. The J segment lost 4 bases and the V segment lost 4 bases, leaving 9 bases of the junction unmatched. The CDR3 is 16 amino acids. Germline V gene sequence: CDR1 SGHDT, CDR2 YYEEEE. The CDR3: CASSRRETGVNEKLFF. In nucleotides, the CDR3 is TGTGCCAGCAGCCGACGGGAGACAGGGGTTAATGAAAAACTGTTTTTT.

This chain connects TRBV21-1 to TRBJ1-4. TRBV21-1 is a documented pseudogene. This CDR3 comprises 16 residues. The CDR3 spells CASSNGLGGGGEKLFF. The CDR3, as DNA: TGTGCCAGCAGCAATGGGCTTGGGGGGGGTGGTGAAAAACTGTTTTTT.